This T cell receptor beta chain was obtained from a study of T cell responses to AZD1222 COVID-19 vaccine. Study context: Samples with a second dose at about 4 or about 12 weeks were pooled together.

The CDR3 spans 15 residues. V gave up 2 bases and J gave up 5 bases, with 15 bases separating them. The germline CDR1 and CDR2 sequences are KGHSH and LQKENI. Sequencing used immunoSEQ multiplex PCR; TCRdb keeps in-frame clones, though not all of them. The table lists 160,000 or so clones, 75% to 95% of them singletons. The sequencing used peripheral blood, collected on day 0 of AZD1222 vaccination. V is TRBV18 and J is TRBJ1-1, with no clear D. This sequence originates from an adult in good health. The CDR3 spells CASSPGQAGYTEAFF. In nucleotides, the CDR3 is TGTGCCAGCTCACCAGGTCAGGCGGGGTATACTGAAGCTTTCTTT.